This T cell receptor (beta chain) emerged from a study of T cell responses to AZD1222 COVID-19 vaccine. Points from the study as a whole: Clonal diversity was possibly underestimated, and white British individuals and females predominated among donors. Repertoire samples came only from after the peak T cell response.

The V and J ends lost 3 bases and 8 bases respectively, with 11 bases between them. Germline CDR1 DFQATT, CDR2 SNEGSKA (reference sequence). CDR3 length equals 12 residues. The table came from immunoSEQ multiplex PCR; TCRdb's copy has only in-frame clones and leaves some out. The table records about 94,000 clones, 85% of them present only once. About this clone: Its antigen remains unknown.

This clonotype originated in an adult who received the AZD1222 COVID-19 vaccine. The V and J genes are TRBV20-1 and TRBJ2-1, with D perhaps matching TRBD2 (7 bases). The sample here was peripheral blood, taken 28 days after the second AZD1222 dose. CDR3 protein: CSASAGADEQFF. CDR3 coding DNA: TGCAGTGCTAGTGCGGGGGCCGATGAGCAGTTCTTC.